This T cell receptor (beta chain) is drawn from a study of T cells in Graves' hyperthyroidism and ophthalmopathy (dated by TCRdb to between 2019 and 2020). For the wider study: TCR V-J signatures able to tell the groups apart were searched for in a discovery cohort of 90 to 100 patients, of whom roughly 42 had Graves' ophthalmopathy and more than 55 had stable Graves' hyperthyroidism. The study also compared thyroid tissue and blood T-cell repertoires from more than five Graves' hyperthyroidism patients. The roughly 100 discovery patients were randomly split 7:3 into training and test sets. Following sampling, methimazole starting at 30 mg daily was given to hyperthyroidism patients, and high-dose intravenous methylprednisolone was given to ophthalmopathy patients. The paper describes TCR Vbeta CDR3 sequencing of around 140 peripheral blood samples, made up of around 41 ophthalmopathy patients, approximately 76 hyperthyroidism patients and 17 progressor patients. Whether ophthalmopathy could be predicted prospectively was tested in an independent validation cohort made up of under 20 hyperthyroidism patients plus 17 patients who later progressed to ophthalmopathy. What the authors observed across the whole study: No statistical method was used to set the sample size in advance, and investigators knew the group allocation. During validation, the model predicted progression to ophthalmopathy a median of roughly 7.1 months ahead of onset, with around 65% sensitivity and about 75% specificity. In cross-validation, a model built on a 13 V-J signature told ophthalmopathy apart from stable hyperthyroidism with 87.88% sensitivity and approximately 81% specificity, and in testing the same model reached 80%/75%. Blood samples also contained most of the expanded thyroid clonotypes (frequency above 0.001), which suggests that blood repertoires may reflect thyroid immune responses.

This clonotype was seen more than once but under ten times. It lacks a known antigen. Base qualities are not recorded, but no much larger clone differs from it by a single base. Any patient with an uncontrolled infection, another autoimmune disease, pregnancy or lactation was excluded. Clinical symptoms, serum thyroxine and TRAb, thyroid ultrasound, and orbital computed tomography formed the basis for the diagnoses. Total RNA was extracted using Trizol reagent, and RNA quality was assessed on an Agilent 2100 Bioanalyzer. The V end loses 4 bases and the J end loses 0 bases, and a stretch of 13 bases separates them. From its cysteine to its phenylalanine, the CDR3 spans 15 amino acids. This entry keeps only the CDR3 DNA: 45 bases, framed from base 1. The germline V gene specifies MDHEN as CDR1 and SYDVKM as CDR2. Amplification of TCR beta CDR3 regions was carried out from RNA transcripts. The first round of RT-PCR for the TCR CDR3 was performed with the HTBI primer set and the Qiagen OneStep RT-PCR kit. A second multiplex PCR round built the libraries, followed by size selection and purification. Libraries were sequenced paired-end with 100 bp reads on an Illumina HiSeq2000. As for the authors' bioinformatics: SOAPnuke was used to process the raw data, throwing out any read that contained adapters or uncalled bases, had a mean Phred below 15, or lacked an exact constant-primer or identifier match. High-quality paired reads were merged using COPE v1.2.5, and each unique nucleotide sequence was defined as a clonotype. MiTCR v1.1 was used to align the clonotypes against IMGT TRBV, TRBD and TRBJ reference segments. Only V-J combinations with frequency above 0.0001, covering 98% to 99.2% of repertoires, were analysed. The TCS score was defined as F50 (clonal expansion) divided by E x V (chaos), with BLOSUM62-based TCRdist calculated between CDR3 peptides within each V-J. Welch's t-statistics and random forest reduced roughly 500 V-J features to around 14, which were used in a naive Bayes classifier (R e1071). Thyroid-blood repertoire similarity was quantified with the Morisita-Horn index. The public sequencing data were trimmed at Q25 with fastp and processed into clonotypes with MiXCR by TCRdb, which kept only in-frame beta chains. Every distinct CDR3 protein forms one entry, paired with its most common genes and DNA. The V and J calls were not made by the authors but by TCRdb's processing. This sample is represented by 550,000 to 600,000 distinct CDR3 sequences; just over 45% of them were singletons. Around 20% of the sample is taken by the ten largest.

The specimen sequenced was peripheral blood or thyroid tissue (not recorded which). In this chain, TRBV28 is recombined with TRBJ2-7, with a tentative D gene TRBD2 over 5 matching bases. The TCR was taken from an adult woman with Graves' disease, either hyperthyroidism or ophthalmopathy (not recorded which). The CDR3 loop reads CASSSAGSDSYEQYF. Read as DNA, the sequence is TGTGCCAGCAGTTCGGCGGGCAGTGACTCCTACGAGCAGTACTTC.